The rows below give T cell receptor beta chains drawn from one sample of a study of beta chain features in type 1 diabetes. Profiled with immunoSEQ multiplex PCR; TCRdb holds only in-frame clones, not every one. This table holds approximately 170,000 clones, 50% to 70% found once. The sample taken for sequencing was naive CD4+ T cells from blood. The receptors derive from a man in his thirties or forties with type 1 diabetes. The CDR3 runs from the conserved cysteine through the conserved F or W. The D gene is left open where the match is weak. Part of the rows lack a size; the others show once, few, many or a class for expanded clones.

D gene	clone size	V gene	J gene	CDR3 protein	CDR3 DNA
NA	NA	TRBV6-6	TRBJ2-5	CASRSRVLTQYF	TGTGCCAGCAGGTCCAGGGTATTGACCCAGTACTTC
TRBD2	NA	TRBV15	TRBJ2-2	CATSRPGLAYSGELFF	TGTGCCACCAGCAGGCCGGGACTAGCGTATTCCGGGGAGCTGTTTTTT
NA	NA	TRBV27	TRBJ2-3	CASSRGGDRTDTQYF	TGTGCCAGCAGCCGAGGGGGGGACCGCACAGATACGCAGTATTTT
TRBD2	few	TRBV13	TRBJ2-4	CASSLRLAGALAKNIQYF	TGTGCCAGCAGCTTAAGGCTAGCGGGGGCGCTAGCCAAAAACATTCAGTACTTC
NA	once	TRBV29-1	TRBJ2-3	CSVKGDADTQYF	TGCAGCGTTAAGGGGGATGCAGATACGCAGTATTTT
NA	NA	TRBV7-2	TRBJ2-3	CASSSRGAADTQYF	TGTGCCAGCAGCTCGAGGGGGGCAGCAGATACGCAGTATTTT
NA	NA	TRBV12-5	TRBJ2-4	CASGPPTEINIQYF	TGTGCTAGTGGGCCCCCCACGGAAATCAACATTCAGTACTTC
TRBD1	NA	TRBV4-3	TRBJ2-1	CASSPGTEYNEQFF	TGCGCCAGCAGCCCTGGGACAGAGTACAATGAGCAGTTCTTC
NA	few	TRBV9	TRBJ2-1	CASSVKAAQYNEQFF	TGTGCCAGCAGCGTAAAAGCGGCGCAATACAATGAGCAGTTCTTC
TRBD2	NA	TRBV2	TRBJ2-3	CASSIGLAGARDTQYF	TGTGCCAGCAGCATCGGACTAGCGGGGGCCCGAGATACGCAGTATTTT
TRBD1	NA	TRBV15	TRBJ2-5	CATSRDRTGGQETQYF	TGTGCCACCAGCAGAGATAGGACAGGGGGCCAAGAGACCCAGTACTTC
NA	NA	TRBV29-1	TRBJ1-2	CSVFEDSRSYGYTF	TGCAGCGTTTTCGAGGACTCTAGGTCATATGGCTACACCTTC
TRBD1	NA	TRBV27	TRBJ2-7	CASSGTGRQQYF	TGTGCCAGCAGCGGGACAGGGAGGCAGCAGTACTTC
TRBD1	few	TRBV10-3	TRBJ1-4	CATATGREEKLFF	TGTGCCACTGCGACAGGGCGTGAAGAAAAACTGTTTTTT
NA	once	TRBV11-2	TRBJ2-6	CASSTPRGANVLTF	TGTGCCAGCAGCACTCCCCGGGGGGCCAACGTCCTGACTTTC
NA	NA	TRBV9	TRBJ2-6	CASSVNPGPSGANVLTF	TGTGCCAGCAGCGTAAACCCGGGCCCCTCTGGGGCCAACGTCCTGACTTTC
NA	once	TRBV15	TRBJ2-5	CATSRDLGQHSGETQYF	TGTGCCACCAGCAGAGATCTAGGGCAACACAGCGGGGAGACCCAGTACTTC
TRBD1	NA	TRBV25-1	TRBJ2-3	CASSEGQGLGMDTQYF	TGTGCCAGCAGTGAAGGACAGGGCCTCGGGATGGATACGCAGTATTTT
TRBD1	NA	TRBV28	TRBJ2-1	CASSLDRVHEQFF	TGTGCCAGCAGTTTGGACAGGGTCCATGAGCAGTTCTTC
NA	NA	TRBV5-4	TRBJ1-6	CASSTDSAVSPLHF	TGTGCCAGCAGTACTGACAGCGCGGTTTCACCCCTCCACTTT
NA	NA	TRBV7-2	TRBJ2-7	CASSLAASGVREQYF	TGTGCCAGCAGCTTAGCCGCGTCAGGGGTAAGGGAGCAGTACTTC
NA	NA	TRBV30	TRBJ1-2	CAWSAQHFASYTF	TGTGCCTGGAGTGCACAGCACTTTGCTAGCTACACCTTC
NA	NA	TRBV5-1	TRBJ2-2	CASSLGLASTGELFF	TGCGCCAGCAGCTTGGGCCTAGCGAGCACCGGGGAGCTGTTTTTT
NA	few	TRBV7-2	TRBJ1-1	CASTSPFGRLNTEAFF	TGTGCCAGCACCTCACCCTTCGGCAGACTGAACACTGAAGCTTTCTTT
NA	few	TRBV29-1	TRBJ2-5	CSGGMLLGETQYF	TGCAGCGGAGGGATGCTATTGGGAGAGACCCAGTACTTC
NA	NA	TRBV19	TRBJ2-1	CASTIQGYNEQFF	TGTGCCAGTACCATACAGGGATACAATGAGCAGTTCTTC
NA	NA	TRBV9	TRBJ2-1	CASSVQGRAEEQFF	TGTGCCAGCAGCGTACAAGGTAGGGCGGAGGAGCAGTTCTTC
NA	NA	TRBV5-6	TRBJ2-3	CASSLTVTDTQYF	TGTGCCAGCAGCTTGACAGTCACAGATACGCAGTATTTT
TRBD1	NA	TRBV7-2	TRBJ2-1	CASSPTRTGLFAEQFF	TGTGCCAGCAGCCCAACCCGGACAGGGTTATTCGCCGAGCAGTTCTTC
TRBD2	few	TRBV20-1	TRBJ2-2	CSAGGSGELFF	TGCAGTGCGGGAGGGAGCGGGGAGCTGTTTTTT
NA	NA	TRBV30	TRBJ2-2	CAWSPSRAGELFF	TGTGCCTGGAGTCCGTCCAGGGCCGGGGAGCTGTTTTTT
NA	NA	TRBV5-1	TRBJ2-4	CASSLGRGDDIQYF	TGCGCCAGCAGCTTGGGGCGCGGGGATGACATTCAGTACTTC
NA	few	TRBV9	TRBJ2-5	CASSVAATQGAQYF	TGTGCCAGCAGCGTAGCGGCCACCCAAGGGGCCCAGTACTTC
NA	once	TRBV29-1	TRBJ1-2	CSVEAGISGDYGYTF	TGCAGCGTTGAAGCCGGCATAAGCGGTGACTATGGCTACACCTTC
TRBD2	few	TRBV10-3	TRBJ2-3	CAIGTAGGTDTQYF	TGTGCCATCGGGACAGCGGGGGGGACAGATACGCAGTATTTT
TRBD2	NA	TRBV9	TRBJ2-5	CASSVSSGGLQETQYF	TGTGCCAGCAGCGTATCAAGCGGGGGATTACAAGAGACCCAGTACTTC
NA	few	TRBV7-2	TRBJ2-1	CASSQQTSSVAREQFF	TGTGCCAGCAGCCAACAGACTAGTTCCGTAGCAAGAGAGCAGTTCTTC
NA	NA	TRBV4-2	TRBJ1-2	CASSQEVAAGANYGYTF	TGTGCCAGCAGCCAAGAGGTGGCGGCAGGGGCTAACTATGGCTACACCTTC
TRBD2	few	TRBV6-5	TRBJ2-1	CASSPSGGAWNEQFF	TGTGCCAGCAGCCCTAGCGGGGGGGCTTGGAATGAGCAGTTCTTC
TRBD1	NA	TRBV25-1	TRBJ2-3	CASRGGTGTDTQYF	TGTGCCAGCAGAGGGGGCACGGGGACAGATACGCAGTATTTT
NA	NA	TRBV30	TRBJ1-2	CAWSVSGAQGYTF	TGTGCCTGGAGTGTAAGTGGGGCGCAGGGCTACACCTTC
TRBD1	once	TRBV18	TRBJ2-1	CASSQIGQGRGDEQFF	TGTGCCAGCTCACAGATCGGACAGGGTCGGGGTGATGAGCAGTTCTTC
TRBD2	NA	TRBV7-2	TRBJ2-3	CASSLGTISTDTQYF	TGTGCCAGCAGCCTGGGGACTATCAGCACAGATACGCAGTATTTT
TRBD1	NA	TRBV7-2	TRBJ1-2	CASSPRTGGDGYTF	TGTGCCAGCAGCCCTCGGACAGGGGGCGATGGCTACACCTTC
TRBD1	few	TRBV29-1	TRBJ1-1	CSVDDRGQNTEAFF	TGCAGCGTTGATGACAGGGGGCAGAACACTGAAGCTTTCTTT
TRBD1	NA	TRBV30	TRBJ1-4	CAWREQGALSNEKLFF	TGTGCCTGGAGAGAACAGGGGGCACTTTCTAATGAAAAACTGTTTTTT
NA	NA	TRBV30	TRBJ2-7	CAWSLSYEQYF	TGTGCCTGGAGTCTGTCCTACGAGCAGTACTTC
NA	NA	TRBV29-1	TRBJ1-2	CSVEEPLVGYTF	TGCAGCGTTGAAGAGCCCCTGGTAGGCTACACCTTC
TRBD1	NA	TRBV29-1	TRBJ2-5	CSVDYRGRETQYF	TGCAGCGTTGACTACAGGGGTCGCGAGACCCAGTACTTC
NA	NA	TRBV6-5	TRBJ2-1	CASSYREGLVNEQFF	TGTGCCAGCAGTTACCGCGAGGGACTCGTAAATGAGCAGTTCTTC
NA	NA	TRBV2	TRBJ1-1	CASSEDRLNTEAFF	TGTGCCAGCAGTGAAGACAGGCTGAACACTGAAGCTTTCTTT
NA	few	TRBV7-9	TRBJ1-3	CASSYRQVEGGSGNTIYF	TGTGCCAGCAGCTATCGACAGGTCGAGGGTGGCTCTGGAAACACCATATATTTT
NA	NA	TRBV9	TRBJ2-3	CASSPLRVFTDTQYF	TGTGCCAGCAGCCCTCTGCGGGTCTTCACAGATACGCAGTATTTT
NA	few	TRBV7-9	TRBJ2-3	CASSLALSSGQDTQYF	TGTGCCAGCAGCTTAGCCCTCTCCTCGGGCCAAGATACGCAGTATTTT
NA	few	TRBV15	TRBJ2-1	CATLLGSRDNEQFF	TGTGCCACCCTACTAGGTTCTAGGGACAATGAGCAGTTCTTC
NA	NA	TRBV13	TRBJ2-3	CASSFSTDTQYF	TGTGCCAGCAGCTTTTCAACGGACACGCAGTATTTT
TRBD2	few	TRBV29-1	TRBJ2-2	CSVARLADNTGELFF	TGCAGCGTTGCGAGACTAGCGGATAACACCGGGGAGCTGTTTTTT
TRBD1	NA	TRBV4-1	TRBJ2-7	CASSWDRSSYEQYF	TGCGCCAGCAGCTGGGACAGGAGCTCCTACGAGCAGTACTTC
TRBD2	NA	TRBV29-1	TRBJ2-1	CSVAMGLAGAEQFF	TGCAGCGTGGCAATGGGACTAGCGGGAGCTGAGCAGTTCTTC